This section outlines one TCR beta chain sequence together with its context. Antigen unknown. Per the germline V gene, CDR1 is SGDLS and CDR2 is YYNGEE. V lost 1 base and J 4 bases, leaving 14 bases between the germline ends. This CDR3 region has 15 residues. The data belong to a study of blood T cells in healthy people across ages. Study summary: The capture of about one barcoded beta molecule per two T cells was achieved by template switching.

Combining a sample-barcoded 5' primer with a J-beta primer mix, a second PCR ran for roughly 7 to 11 cycles. Via MiXCR, TCRdb re-called the 5' RACE reads, giving one row per CDR3 protein. The sample holds around 1,000,000 distinct CDR3 sequences, 30% to 40% seen once. Study results and limitations: In older individuals, TCR beta diversity per million T cells was lower, falling roughly linearly with age. Long-lived donors had more naive CD4+ cells and higher diversity than aged donors.

Total RNA was isolated from each sample in quantities of at least 6 micrograms. The sequence came from a man younger than 35 in good health. Sequencing used blood. This sequence joins TRBV9 and TRBJ1-2, with D possibly being TRBD1 (6 bases). CDR3: CASSVIQGGGYGYTF. In DNA form, the CDR3 reads TGTGCCAGCAGCGTAATACAGGGTGGCGGCTATGGCTACACCTTC.